The 30 T cell receptor beta chains in this list originate from one sample, sequenced in a study of shared clonotypes between healthy human individuals. Profiling relied on immunoSEQ multiplex PCR, and the TCRdb table lists in-frame clones only, not all of them. The sample has roughly 2.6 million clones; approximately 92% are singletons. The sample comprised naive CD4+ T cells sorted from blood. As for subset: CD45RA+ positively selected. All receptors come from a man aged 18 to 29 in good health.

V usage is TRBV5-1 and J usage is TRBJ1-5, with 8 bases identical to TRBD1. The CDR3 consists of 18 residues. Germline V gives CDR1 SGHRS, CDR2 YFSETQ. V lost 2 bases and J lost 0; bases outside the gene matches: 10. The CDR3 here is CASSFLDRAENSNQPQHF. The CDR3 coding sequence is TGCGCCAGCAGCTTCCTGGACAGGGCCGAAAATAGCAATCAGCCCCAGCATTTT.

The chain couples TRBV6-4 to TRBJ2-3; 7 bases align to TRBD2. The V gene's germline CDR1 is MRHNA and CDR2 SNTAGT. This CDR3 comprises 15 residues. Unmatched junction bases numbered 9, after V lost 2 bases and J lost 7 bases. CDR3 residues: CASSDQPSGANTQYF. In nucleotides, the CDR3 is TGTGCCAGCAGTGACCAGCCCAGCGGGGCGAATACGCAGTATTTT.

This clone was recorded only once. The sample carries other DNA sequences with the same CDR3. This chain joins TRBV18 and TRBJ1-1; TRBD1 might be the D (5 bases). The CDR3 loop spans 14 amino acids. Trimming left V 3 bases short and J 0 bases short, with 8 bases between. In germline, CDR1 is KGHSH, CDR2 LQKENI. CDR3 sequence (DNA): TGTGCCAGCTCACCTTCAGGGATGAACACTGAAGCTTTCTTT. The encoded protein is CASSPSGMNTEAFF.

The chain carries TRBV6-1 and TRBJ1-6, with 8 bases that match TRBD1. Trimming cost V 4 bases and J 7 bases; bases outside gene matches: 9. In germline, CDR1 is MNHNS, CDR2 SASEGT. CDR3 size: 16 residues. This CDR3 reads CASSVEGTGVNSPLHF. CDR3 DNA sequence: TGTGCCAGCAGTGTCGAAGGGACAGGCGTGAATTCACCCCTCCACTTT.

This clone was seen just once. This sequence joins TRBV2 and TRBJ2-1, with D possibly being TRBD1 (6 bases). V was trimmed by 5 bases and J by 4 bases, leaving 9 bases between them. The CDR3 spans 13 residues. Germline values: CDR1 SNHLY, CDR2 FYNNEI. CDR3 DNA: TGTGCCAGCAGTCCCGACAGGTACAATGAGCAGTTCTTC. Amino acid sequence: CASSPDRYNEQFF.

About this clone itself: Other DNA variants within this sample encode the same CDR3. V usage is TRBV11-2 and J usage is TRBJ1-1; 7 bases are a match to TRBD1. Germline V gives CDR1 SGHAT, CDR2 FQNNGV. Trimming removed 5 bases from V and 1 base from J; junction bases left unmatched: 4. The CDR3 runs to 14 residues. CDR3 region: CASSLRGGNTEAFF. The CDR3 DNA reads TGTGCCAGCAGCCTCAGGGGGGGGAACACTGAAGCTTTCTTT. The complete variable domain, with remaining parts taken from reference TRBV11-2 and TRBJ1-1, reads EAGVAQSPRYKIIEKRQSVAFWCNPISGHATLYWYQQILGQGPKLLIQFQNNGVVDDSQLPKDRFSAERLKGVDSTLKIQPAKLEDSAVYLCASSLRGGNTEAFFGQGTRLTVV.

The chain is built from TRBV5-4 and TRBJ1-4, with D possibly matching TRBD1 (6 bases). V was cut by 0 bases and J by 4 bases, with 10 bases left in between. Germline assignment: CDR1 SGHNT and CDR2 YYREEE (reference sequence). The CDR3 is made up of 15 amino acids. This chain's CDR3 is CASSLGGQINEKLFF. CDR3 coding DNA: TGTGCCAGCAGCTTGGGGGGACAAATTAATGAAAAACTGTTTTTT.

The chain couples TRBV6-1 to TRBJ2-5; the match to TRBD1 covers 7 bases. Trimming removed 6 bases from V and 5 bases from J; junction bases left unmatched: 9. This CDR3 has 14 residues. Per germline, CDR1 MNHNS and CDR2 SASEGT. The CDR3 coding sequence is TGTGCCAGCAGGGAAACAGGGGTCGAGGAGACCCAGTACTTC. Translation: CASRETGVEETQYF.

V is TRBV7-2 and J is TRBJ2-5, with TRBD1 as a possible D gene (5 bases). With 5 bases removed from V and 5 bases from J, the gap between germline ends came to 9 bases. CDR1 SGHTA and CDR2 FQGNSA come from the germline V gene. The CDR3 has 12 amino acids. CDR3 DNA: TGTGCCAGCAGCCCAGGGATCGAGACCCAGTACTTC. Protein product: CASSPGIETQYF.

The rearrangement uses TRBV10-3 and TRBJ1-6, with D unclear. This CDR3 is built from 17 residues. Germline values: CDR1 ENHRY, CDR2 SYGVKD. Trimming took off 8 bases at V and 6 bases at J, with 23 bases between the two ends. The CDR3 DNA is TGTGCCATCGGGGAGACCGATCCGCCATCCCCTAATTCACCCCTCCACTTT. Protein product: CAIGETDPPSPNSPLHF.

V is TRBV28 and J is TRBJ2-7; D perhaps matches TRBD1 (6 bases). Germline lookup yields CDR1 MDHEN and CDR2 SYDVKM. V was clipped by 9 bases and J by 2 bases, with 17 bases between them. The CDR3 is made up of 14 amino acids. The CDR3 reads CASLSEGQTYEQYF. The CDR3 DNA sequence: TGTGCCAGTCTTTCCGAGGGACAAACCTACGAGCAGTACTTC.

This sequence joins TRBV7-9 and TRBJ2-7; tentative D call: TRBD1 (5 bases). The CDR3 is 15 amino acids. The germline V and J ends were trimmed by 5 bases and 0 bases, with 14 bases remaining between them. Germline CDR1 SEHNR, CDR2 FQNEAQ (reference sequence). CDR3 sequence reads: CASSPTGRPSYEQYF. DNA for the CDR3: TGTGCCAGCAGCCCTACAGGTCGACCCTCCTACGAGCAGTACTTC.

This chain uses TRBV30 with TRBJ1-6, with D unclear. Per germline, CDR1 GTSNPN and CDR2 SVGIG (reference sequence). The CDR3 sequence is 13 residues long. Between the trimmed V and J ends, which lost 3 bases and 7 bases, there was a span of 10 bases. CDR3 loop: CAWRGKLNSPLHF. In DNA, the CDR3 is TGTGCCTGGAGAGGGAAGTTAAATTCACCCCTCCACTTT.

The V gene is TRBV19, the J gene TRBJ1-5, with D tentatively TRBD1 (6 bases). Trimming took 6 bases from V and 6 from J, leaving 15 bases between them. The length of the CDR3 is 14 residues. Germline lookup yields CDR1 LNHDA and CDR2 SQIVND (reference sequence). The CDR3 DNA sequence: TGTGCCAGTAGCAAGAACAGGGAGGGTCAGCCCCAGCATTTT. Residues: CASSKNREGQPQHF.

The chain combines TRBV7-8 with TRBJ2-5; D is perhaps TRBD1 or TRBD2 (5 bases each). The CDR3 contains 14 residues. Between the trimmed V and J ends, which lost 3 bases and 1 base, there was a span of 9 bases. Looked up from germline, CDR1 is SGHVS and CDR2 is FQNEAQ. This CDR3 reads CASSFRDGQETQYF. CDR3 nucleotide sequence: TGTGCCAGCAGCTTTAGGGACGGCCAAGAGACCCAGTACTTC.

The chain uses TRBV7-2 and TRBJ2-7; no firm D call. Trimming stripped 1 base from V and 7 bases from J, with 11 bases between. The CDR3 consists of 13 residues. CDR1 is SGHTA and CDR2 is FQGNSA in the germline V gene. CDR3 in amino acids: CASSLGAPFEQYF. For the CDR3, the DNA is TGTGCCAGCAGCTTAGGCGCCCCTTTTGAGCAGTACTTC.

CDR3 in amino acids: CASSQDSLTDTQYF. The DNA of the CDR3 is TGTGCCAGCTCACAGGACAGTCTCACAGATACGCAGTATTTT. The chain is built from TRBV18 and TRBJ2-3; maybe TRBD1 (6 bases). This CDR3 has 14 amino acids. V lost 4 bases, J lost 2 bases, and 10 bases lay in between. Looked up from germline, CDR1 is KGHSH and CDR2 is LQKENI.

The chain combines TRBV30 with TRBJ1-3; tentatively, D is TRBD1 (6 bases). The CDR3 contains 14 residues. CDR1 is GTSNPN, CDR2 SVGIG, per germline (reference sequence). Trimming took off 4 bases at V and 3 bases at J, with 13 bases between the two ends. Written as DNA, the CDR3 is TGTGCCTGGATTCGAGGAGGGGGTGGAAACACCATATATTTT. It translates to CAWIRGGGGNTIYF.

Only one count was recorded for this clone. The rearrangement links TRBV4-3 to TRBJ1-4; the D gene is possibly TRBD1 (5 bases). This CDR3 is 16 amino acids long. Germline lookup yields CDR1 LGHNA and CDR2 YSLEER. V was trimmed by 0 bases and J by 6 bases, leaving 14 bases between them. Written as DNA, the CDR3 is TGCGCCAGCAGCCAAGAGGCGGGCCAGGGCCATGAAAAACTGTTTTTT. This sequence encodes CASSQEAGQGHEKLFF.

This chain joins TRBV28 and TRBJ1-2; D is perhaps TRBD1 (5 bases). The CDR3 is 13 residues long. Germline CDR1 reads MDHEN; CDR2 reads SYDVKM. V lost 6 bases and J 6 bases, leaving 14 bases between the germline ends. CDR3 sequence reads: CASSQLGTDGYTF. CDR3 DNA sequence: TGTGCCAGCAGCCAGTTAGGGACGGATGGCTACACCTTC.

This rearrangement joins TRBV10-3 to TRBJ2-2, with 10 bases matching TRBD2. V was clipped by 10 bases and J by 0 bases; unmatched bases: 2. The CDR3 spans 14 residues. Germline V gene data show CDR1 as ENHRY and CDR2 as SYGVKD. The DNA for the CDR3 is TGTGCCACCGGACTAGCGGCGAACACCGGGGAGCTGTTTTTT. This encodes CATGLAANTGELFF.

This chain links TRBV9 with TRBJ1-4, with D possibly being TRBD1 (5 bases). The CDR3 totals 15 residues. CDR1 is SGDLS, CDR2 YYNGEE, per germline. V was trimmed by 1 base and J by 3 bases, leaving 10 bases between them. As DNA, the CDR3 is TGTGCCAGCAGCGTATCAGGCAGGGCTAATGAAAAACTGTTTTTT. Protein sequence: CASSVSGRANEKLFF.

The J gene is TRBJ1-1, the V gene TRBV2; D is perhaps TRBD1 (6 bases). V gave up 3 bases and J gave up 3 bases, with 8 bases separating them. Germline V gives CDR1 SNHLY, CDR2 FYNNEI. There are 13 residues in the CDR3. The CDR3 loop is CASSDAGDTEAFF. CDR3 nucleotide sequence: TGTGCCAGCAGTGACGCAGGGGACACTGAAGCTTTCTTT.

The rearrangement joins TRBV5-1 to TRBJ2-3; TRBD2 is a possible D gene (7 bases). This CDR3 region has 14 residues. V was pared by 6 bases and J by 2 bases, with 13 bases between. The V gene's germline CDR1 is SGHRS and CDR2 YFSETQ. The DNA of the CDR3 is TGCGCCAGCAAGGGGGGGGCGAACACAGATACGCAGTATTTT. Protein: CASKGGANTDTQYF.

V usage is TRBV5-4 and J usage is TRBJ1-6; TRBD1 aligns across 7 bases. Germline loops: CDR1 SGHNT, CDR2 YYREEE (reference sequence). With V trimmed by 3 bases and J by 0 bases, 3 bases remained unmatched. The CDR3 runs to 16 residues. The CDR3 loop reads CASSWDSNSYNSPLHF. The CDR3 DNA is TGTGCCAGCAGCTGGGACAGTAACTCCTATAATTCACCCCTCCACTTT.

V is TRBV6-4 and J is TRBJ2-1; TRBD2 aligns across 7 bases. V shed 4 bases and J 4 bases; nucleotides not matched to a gene: 7. The CDR3 has 15 amino acids. The germline V gene has CDR1 MRHNA and CDR2 SNTAGT. CDR3 bases: TGTGCCAGCAGTGTATATCGGCGGGAGTACAATGAGCAGTTCTTC. Its protein is CASSVYRREYNEQFF.

The rearrangement links TRBV7-2 to TRBJ1-1, with 11 bases that match TRBD1. CDR3 length equals 16 residues. Germline CDR1 reads SGHTA; CDR2 reads FQGNSA. Trimming cost V 2 bases and J 4 bases; bases outside gene matches: 6. The CDR3 reads CASSLWGTGGSTEAFF. The CDR3 coding sequence is TGTGCCAGCAGCTTATGGGGGACAGGGGGTAGCACTGAAGCTTTCTTT.

The CDR3 sequence is CASSVGLETYNEQFF. In DNA, the CDR3 is TGTGCCAGCAGCGTAGGACTAGAGACCTACAATGAGCAGTTCTTC. The chain employs TRBV9 and TRBJ2-1; a weak D match, TRBD2 (6 bases). This CDR3 is built from 15 residues. Germline CDR1 and CDR2: SGDLS and YYNGEE. With 0 bases removed from V and 2 bases from J, the gap between germline ends came to 9 bases.

The gene calls are TRBV2 and TRBJ1-2; D is uncertain. The ends were cut back, 0 bases at V and 7 bases at J, with 18 bases in the middle. The CDR3 length is 16 residues. Germline lookup yields CDR1 SNHLY and CDR2 FYNNEI. The CDR3 sequence is CASSEAGLRGIAGYTF. DNA for the CDR3: TGTGCCAGCAGTGAAGCGGGTCTCCGGGGAATTGCTGGCTACACCTTC. Combining the CDR3 with reference TRBV2 and TRBJ1-2 gives the whole variable domain EPEVTQTPSHQVTQMGQEVILRCVPISNHLYFYWYRQILGQKVEFLVSFYNNEISEKSEIFDDQFSVERPDGSNFTLKIRSTKLEDSAMYFCASSEAGLRGIAGYTFGSGTRLTVV.

V usage is TRBV5-1 and J usage is TRBJ2-7; 8 bases map to TRBD1. The CDR3 loop spans 14 amino acids. V shed 4 bases and J 3 bases; nucleotides not matched to a gene: 6. Germline V gene sequence: CDR1 SGHRS, CDR2 YFSETQ. The CDR3 is CASSNGQGYYEQYF. CDR3 sequence (DNA): TGCGCCAGCAGCAACGGACAGGGCTACTACGAGCAGTACTTC.